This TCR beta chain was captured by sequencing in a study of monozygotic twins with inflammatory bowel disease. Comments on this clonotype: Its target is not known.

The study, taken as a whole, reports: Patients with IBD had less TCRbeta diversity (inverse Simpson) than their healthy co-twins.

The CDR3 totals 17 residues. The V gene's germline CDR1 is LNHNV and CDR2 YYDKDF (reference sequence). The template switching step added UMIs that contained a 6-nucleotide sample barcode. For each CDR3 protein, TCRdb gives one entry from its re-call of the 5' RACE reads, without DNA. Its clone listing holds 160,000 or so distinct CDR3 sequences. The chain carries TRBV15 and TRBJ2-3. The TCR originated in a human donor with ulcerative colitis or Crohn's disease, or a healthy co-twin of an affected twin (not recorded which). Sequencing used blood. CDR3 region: CATSRDFGSLSTDTQYF.